The 10 T cell receptor beta chains below all came from one sample that was sequenced in a study of blood T cell repertoires in COVID-19. TCRdb's copy holds only in-frame clones and misses some; the assay was immunoSEQ multiplex PCR. The sample yields a few hundred thousand clones, about four fifths seen once. Sequenced sample: PBMCs or T cells enriched from blood (not recorded which). The origin of the receptors is a woman aged 50 to 60 who had recovered from COVID-19.

The V and J genes are TRBV6-5 and TRBJ2-2; unclear D gene. The CDR3 consists of 15 residues. V was clipped by 7 bases and J by 1 base, with 13 bases between them. Germline CDR1 MNHEY, CDR2 SVGAGI. CDR3 sequence reads: CASTRGAQNTGELFF. CDR3 bases: TGTGCCAGCACCCGTGGAGCACAGAACACCGGGGAGCTGTTTTTT.

The J gene is TRBJ1-6, the V gene TRBV5-8, with 9 bases fitting TRBD1. V dropped 4 bases and J dropped 10; count of bases not matched to a gene: 21. The CDR3 has 19 residues. Germline CDR1 SGHTS, CDR2 YDEGEE. For the CDR3, the DNA is TGTGCCAGCAGCGTTAATCAGGGGACAGGGAAGCTTAGTCGGTCACCCCTCCACTTT. Translating gives CASSVNQGTGKLSRSPLHF.

This chain joins TRBV12-3 or TRBV12-4 and TRBJ1-4; 8 bases fit TRBD1. V was pared by 8 bases and J by 5 bases, with 4 bases of the junction left unmatched. This CDR3 region has 13 residues. The CDR3 coding sequence is TGTGCCAGCGGTCCAGGGGGCAATGAAAAACTGTTTTTT. It specifies CASGPGGNEKLFF.

J is TRBJ1-6 and V is TRBV19; possible D gene TRBD1, 6 bases. The V and J ends lost 6 bases and 7 bases respectively, with 16 bases between them. The CDR3 has 15 amino acids. Looked up from germline, CDR1 is LNHDA and CDR2 is SQIVND (reference sequence). CDR3 residues: CASRGRTGTNSPLHF. For the CDR3, the DNA is TGTGCCAGTAGGGGGCGCACAGGGACCAATTCACCCCTCCACTTT.

V and J are TRBV5-1 and TRBJ2-3; D is undetermined. Trimming cost V 0 bases and J 0 bases, with 17 bases left between them. Germline loops: CDR1 SGHRS, CDR2 YFSETQ. CDR3 length: 18 residues. The CDR3: CASSLGLGSLRSTDTQYF. The CDR3 DNA sequence: TGCGCCAGCAGCTTGGGTCTAGGCTCGCTACGCAGCACAGATACGCAGTATTTT.

The chain couples TRBV19 to TRBJ1-5; a weak D match, TRBD1 (6 bases). Looked up from germline, CDR1 is LNHDA and CDR2 is SQIVND (reference sequence). The CDR3 is made up of 17 amino acids. The germline V and J ends were trimmed by 6 bases and 0 bases, with 18 bases remaining between them. The CDR3 is CASRRSNRADSNQPQHF. CDR3 coding DNA: TGTGCCAGTAGGCGGTCCAACAGGGCCGATAGCAATCAGCCCCAGCATTTT. The full variable domain, its missing parts supplied by reference TRBV19 and TRBJ1-5, is DGGITQSPKYLFRKEGQNVTLSCEQNLNHDAMYWYRQDPGQGLRLIYYSQIVNDFQKGDIAEGYSVSREKKESFPLTVTSAQKNPTAFYLCASRRSNRADSNQPQHFGDGTRLSIL.

The V and J genes are TRBV6-5 and TRBJ2-5; 10 nucleotides align to TRBD2. Looked up from germline, CDR1 is MNHEY and CDR2 is SVGAGI. The CDR3 extends over 15 amino acids. V shed 0 bases, J shed 4 bases, and the junction held 2 bases outside the gene matches. The CDR3 nucleotides read TGTGCCAGCAGTTACTCGGCTAGCGGGGGAGAGACCCAGTACTTC. It yields the protein CASSYSASGGETQYF.

The rearrangement uses TRBV7-2 and TRBJ2-7; D uncertain. The CDR3 extends over 17 amino acids. Germline loops: CDR1 SGHTA, CDR2 FQGNSA. V lost 1 base and J 1 base, leaving 17 bases between the germline ends. The CDR3 here is CASSLGGGVVASYEQYF. In DNA form, the CDR3 reads TGTGCCAGCAGCTTAGGAGGTGGTGTGGTTGCATCCTACGAGCAGTACTTC.

The chain couples TRBV30 to TRBJ2-3, with 12 nucleotides matching TRBD2. This CDR3 has 15 residues. Trimming took 2 bases from V and 7 from J; bases not matched to a gene: 7. Germline V lookup: CDR1 GTSNPN, CDR2 SVGIG (reference sequence). In DNA, the CDR3 is TGTGCCTGGAGTCTTCTAGCGGGAGGGCCGCATACGCAGTATTTT. This codes for CAWSLLAGGPHTQYF.

The rearrangement joins TRBV18 to TRBJ1-1; TRBD1 aligns across 9 bases. The junction had 8 bases not matched to a gene; V was cut back by 0 bases and J by 0 bases. Germline lookup yields CDR1 KGHSH and CDR2 LQKENI. This CDR3 region has 18 residues. The CDR3 sequence is CASSPPPAGTGMNTEAFF. The CDR3 DNA follows: TGTGCCAGCTCACCACCCCCCGCCGGGACAGGGATGAACACTGAAGCTTTCTTT. The entire variable domain, with the rest obtained from reference TRBV18 and TRBJ1-1, is as follows: NAGVMQNPRHLVRRRGQEARLRCSPMKGHSHVYWYRQLPEEGLKFMVYLQKENIIDESGMPKERFSAEFPKEGPSILRIQQVVRGDSAAYFCASSPPPAGTGMNTEAFFGQGTRLTVV.